Listed below are T cell receptor beta chains from one sample, sequenced in a study of CD4 T cells in relation to SARS-CoV-2 and coronaviruses. No antigen is known for these receptors. Libraries were prepared by immunoSEQ multiplex PCR; TCRdb keeps only in-frame clonotypes and omits some of them. The sample contains about 22,000 clones, about two thirds of which appear only once. Sequences were obtained from CD4+ T cells from PBMCs, cultured in vitro. The receptors derive from a human donor in good health. Each CDR3 is given with its conserved first and last residue. The D gene is left open where the match is weak. Clone size, where shown, is once, few, many, or a class for clones that have expanded.

>11|.|TRBJ1-2|.|TRBV28
CATGRGRGYTF
TGTGCCACCGGGAGGGGGAGAGGCTACACCTTC
>15|.|TRBJ1-6|.|TRBV5-4
CASKQGRGYNSPLHF
TGTGCCAGCAAGCAGGGTAGGGGCTATAATTCACCCCTCCACTTT
>16|few|TRBJ2-1|.|TRBV4-1
CASSQDVRGLYNEQFF
TGCGCCAGCAGCCAAGATGTGCGGGGCTTGTACAATGAGCAGTTCTTC
>14|.|TRBJ2-4|.|TRBV7-2
CASSLAGTSNIQYF
TGTGCCAGCAGCCTAGCCGGGACCTCAAACATTCAGTACTTC
>15|.|TRBJ1-1|.|TRBV6-5
CASSLWTGMNTEAFF
TGTGCCAGCAGTTTGTGGACGGGAATGAACACTGAAGCTTTCTTT
>12|.|TRBJ1-1|.|TRBV23-1
CASKERNTEAFF
TGCGCCAGCAAAGAGAGAAACACTGAAGCTTTCTTT
>18|.|TRBJ2-6|TRBD2|TRBV11-2
CASSLWLAGNSGANVLTF
TGTGCCAGCAGCTTATGGTTAGCGGGAAACTCTGGGGCCAACGTCCTGACTTTC
>14|.|TRBJ1-2|.|TRBV14
CASSQDLAGTGYTF
TGTGCCAGCAGCCAAGATTTAGCAGGGACTGGCTACACCTTC
>15|.|TRBJ2-7|.|TRBV3-1/TRBV3-2
CASSQAGLGYYEQYF
TGTGCCAGCAGCCAAGCAGGATTGGGCTACTACGAGCAGTACTTC
>14|.|TRBJ1-2|.|TRBV19
CASTLGRWDYGYTF
TGTGCCAGTACATTGGGGCGGTGGGACTATGGCTACACCTTC
>15|.|TRBJ2-5|.|TRBV19
CASSITGTTQETQYF
TGTGCCAGTAGTATAACCGGGACGACCCAAGAGACCCAGTACTTC
>15|.|TRBJ1-3|.|TRBV21-1
CASSIRRFSGNTIYF
TGTGCCAGCAGCATCAGACGGTTCTCTGGAAACACCATATATTTT
>13|few|TRBJ2-7|.|TRBV3-1/TRBV3-2
CASRGAAGGEQYF
TGTGCCAGCAGGGGGGCAGCGGGTGGCGAGCAGTACTTC
>17|.|TRBJ2-1|TRBD1|TRBV7-8
CASSLHASGQGTLEQFF
TGTGCCAGCAGTTTACACGCTTCGGGACAGGGGACTCTTGAGCAGTTCTTC
>15|few|TRBJ2-1|TRBD2|TRBV7-9
CASSSGTSGRNEQFF
TGTGCCAGCAGCTCCGGGACTAGCGGGAGAAATGAGCAGTTCTTC
>15|.|TRBJ2-5|.|TRBV11-2
CASSLDSRHQETQYF
TGTGCCAGCAGCTTAGATTCGAGACACCAAGAGACCCAGTACTTC
>14|few|TRBJ1-4|TRBD1|TRBV19
CASSTPGQTEKLFF
TGTGCCAGTAGTACTCCGGGACAGACGGAAAAACTGTTTTTT
>14|.|TRBJ1-3|.|TRBV5-5
CASSLVGTGNTIYF
TGTGCCAGCAGCTTGGTAGGGACTGGAAACACCATATATTTT
>14|once|TRBJ2-3|.|TRBV14
CASSQRPRTDTQYF
TGTGCCAGCAGCCAGAGACCACGCACAGATACGCAGTATTTT
>15|few|TRBJ1-6|TRBD1|TRBV7-3
CASSPDRGLNSPLHF
TGTGCCAGCAGCCCCGACAGGGGGCTTAATTCACCCCTCCACTTT
>15|.|TRBJ1-5|.|TRBV30
CAWSQRGIVNQPQHF
TGTGCCTGGAGTCAAAGGGGGATAGTCAATCAGCCCCAGCATTTT
>16|.|TRBJ2-3|.|TRBV19
CASRVGGPSSTDTQYF
TGTGCCAGTAGGGTGGGGGGTCCTAGCAGCACAGATACGCAGTATTTT
>14|.|TRBJ2-5|TRBD1|TRBV18
CASSPARGLETQYF
TGTGCCAGCTCACCAGCCAGGGGGCTCGAGACCCAGTACTTC
>14|.|TRBJ2-7|TRBD2|TRBV19
CASSLAGANYEQYF
TGTGCCAGTAGCCTAGCGGGAGCGAACTACGAGCAGTACTTC
>15|.|TRBJ2-3|TRBD2|TRBV10-2
CASSGGRGYTDTQYF
TGCGCCAGCAGTGGAGGGAGGGGCTACACAGATACGCAGTATTTT
>14|.|TRBJ1-3|.|TRBV5-1
CASSLATSGNTIYF
TGCGCCAGCAGCTTGGCCACCTCTGGAAACACCATATATTTT
>20|.|TRBJ2-4|.|TRBV14
CASSQGARDTPGLAKNIQYF
TGTGCCAGCAGCCAAGGGGCACGGGACACTCCCGGCTTAGCCAAAAACATTCAGTACTTC
>12|.|TRBJ2-7|.|TRBV3-1/TRBV3-2
CASSHRGGEQYF
TGTGCCAGCAGCCATCGGGGCGGCGAGCAGTACTTC
>14|once|TRBJ2-5|TRBD1|TRBV4-1
CASSQVGGEETQYF
TGCGCCAGCAGCCAAGTAGGGGGCGAGGAGACCCAGTACTTC
>14|.|TRBJ1-2|TRBD1|TRBV5-1
CASSPRTGDYGYTF
TGCGCCAGCAGCCCCCGGACAGGGGACTATGGCTACACCTTC
>16|.|TRBJ2-2|TRBD2|TRBV11-2
CASSLFLAGGTGELFF
TGTGCCAGCAGCTTATTCCTAGCGGGAGGAACCGGGGAGCTGTTTTTT
>13|.|TRBJ1-5|.|TRBV2
CASSVSKYQPQHF
TGTGCCAGCAGTGTGAGCAAATATCAGCCCCAGCATTTT
>13|.|TRBJ2-3|.|TRBV7-2
CASSIPSTDTQYF
TGTGCCAGCAGCATTCCTAGCACAGATACGCAGTATTTT
>16|few|TRBJ2-1|TRBD1|TRBV4-1
CASAAANRGLVDEQFF
TGCGCCAGCGCCGCAGCCAACAGGGGGCTGGTCGATGAGCAGTTCTTC
>13|.|TRBJ1-1|.|TRBV7-2
CASSLLMNTEAFF
TGTGCCAGCAGCTTACTGATGAACACTGAAGCTTTCTTT
>15|.|TRBJ2-5|TRBD1|TRBV4-3
CASSPDRGEWETQYF
TGCGCCAGCAGCCCCGACAGGGGAGAGTGGGAGACCCAGTACTTC
>15|.|TRBJ1-3|.|TRBV13
CASSYRFRAGNTIYF
TGTGCCAGCAGCTACCGATTTAGGGCTGGAAACACCATATATTTT
>14|.|TRBJ2-6|.|TRBV3-1/TRBV3-2
CASSQGSGANVLTF
TGTGCCAGCAGCCAGGGATCTGGGGCCAACGTCCTGACTTTC
>16|few|TRBJ2-2|TRBD1|TRBV10-3
CAISDHRQGAPGELFF
TGTGCCATCAGTGACCACCGACAGGGGGCGCCCGGGGAGCTGTTTTTT
>16|.|TRBJ2-3|TRBD2|TRBV4-1
CASSQDLAGVGDTQYF
TGCGCCAGCAGCCAAGACTTAGCGGGGGTTGGAGATACGCAGTATTTT
>18|.|TRBJ2-1|.|TRBV11-2
CASSPRAGGGMSYNEQFF
TGTGCCAGCAGCCCACGTGCAGGTGGGGGGATGTCCTACAATGAGCAGTTCTTC
>15|.|TRBJ1-5|.|TRBV4-2
CASSQDLRGGQPQHF
TGTGCCAGCAGCCAAGATCTCAGGGGTGGTCAGCCCCAGCATTTT
>13|.|TRBJ1-2|.|TRBV27
CASSLSGNYGYTF
TGTGCCAGCAGTTTATCGGGAAACTATGGCTACACCTTC
>16|.|TRBJ2-5|.|TRBV19
CASSLGGGGFQETQYF
TGTGCCAGTAGCCTAGGGGGGGGAGGCTTCCAAGAGACCCAGTACTTC
>17|.|TRBJ2-3|TRBD2|TRBV5-1
CASSLAGEGLSTDTQYF
TGCGCCAGCAGCTTGGCCGGGGAGGGGCTTAGCACAGATACGCAGTATTTT
>15|.|TRBJ2-5|TRBD2|TRBV14
CASSQSSGGVETQYF
TGTGCCAGCAGCCAATCAAGCGGGGGCGTGGAGACCCAGTACTTC
>14|.|TRBJ2-7|.|TRBV3-1/TRBV3-2
CASSQGIGWDEQYF
TGTGCCAGCAGCCAAGGAATAGGGTGGGACGAACAGTACTTC
>14|.|TRBJ1-3|.|TRBV10-3
CAIRTSHSGNTIYF
TGTGCCATCAGGACGAGCCACTCTGGAAACACCATATATTTT
>15|.|TRBJ2-5|TRBD2|TRBV6-4
CASSESSGGGETQYF
TGTGCCAGCAGCGAGAGTAGCGGGGGCGGGGAGACCCAGTACTTC
>18|.|TRBJ2-3|TRBD2|TRBV4-3
CASSQDRGSGGAEDTQYF
TGCGCCAGCAGCCAAGATCGTGGTAGCGGGGGGGCTGAAGATACGCAGTATTTT
>15|.|TRBJ1-2|.|TRBV7-9
CASSLAGSPNYGYTF
TGTGCCAGCAGCTTAGCGGGGAGCCCTAACTATGGCTACACCTTC
>15|.|TRBJ2-7|TRBD2|TRBV11-1
CASSQLAGGPYEQYF
TGTGCCAGCAGCCAACTAGCGGGAGGGCCCTACGAGCAGTACTTC
>16|few|TRBJ1-1|TRBD1|TRBV15
CATSSSPGQRNTEAFF
TGTGCCACCAGCAGCTCGCCGGGACAGCGGAACACTGAAGCTTTCTTT
>13|.|TRBJ1-6|.|TRBV4-1
CASSQDSRSPLHF
TGCGCCAGCAGCCAAGATTCTCGGTCACCCCTCCACTTT